The 3 T cell receptor beta chains in this list originate from one sample, sequenced in a study of shared clonotypes between healthy human individuals. Measured with immunoSEQ multiplex PCR; TCRdb has only the in-frame clones, and not every one. The table has about 2.5 million clones, around 92% seen once. Sequences were obtained from naive CD4+ T cells from PBMCs. The subset here: CD45RA+ positively selected. All receptors come from a man younger than 35 in good health. Some clones in this sample may be carry-over from other donors' samples.

With respect to this clone: Other DNA sequences within the sample encode an identical CDR3. This chain joins TRBV28 and TRBJ1-1; TRBD1 might be the D (5 bases). The CDR3 length is 12 residues. Trimming left V 2 bases short and J 6 bases short, with 7 bases between. Germline values: CDR1 MDHEN, CDR2 SYDVKM. CDR3 in amino acids: CASSLRGPEAFF. CDR3 in DNA: TGTGCCAGCAGTTTACGGGGCCCTGAAGCTTTCTTT.

The chain couples TRBV9 to TRBJ2-4; TRBD2 is a possible D gene (5 bases). Germline CDR1 is SGDLS and CDR2 is YYNGEE. The CDR3 is 15 residues long. V was pared by 4 bases and J by 2 bases, with 13 bases between. CDR3 sequence reads: CASSPRSGTKNIQYF. The CDR3 coding sequence is TGTGCCAGCAGCCCTCGTTCGGGGACCAAAAACATTCAGTACTTC.

As to this clone: This sample also contains other DNA sequences that code for the same CDR3. The chain links TRBV15 to TRBJ1-1, with D tentatively TRBD1 (5 bases). CDR3 length: 13 amino acids. From germline, CDR1 is LNHNV and CDR2 YYDKDF (reference sequence). The V end was cut by 2 bases, the J end by 3 bases, with 7 bases between. The CDR3 DNA reads TGTGCCACCAGCAGACGGGGGGACACTGAAGCTTTCTTT. It translates to CATSRRGDTEAFF.